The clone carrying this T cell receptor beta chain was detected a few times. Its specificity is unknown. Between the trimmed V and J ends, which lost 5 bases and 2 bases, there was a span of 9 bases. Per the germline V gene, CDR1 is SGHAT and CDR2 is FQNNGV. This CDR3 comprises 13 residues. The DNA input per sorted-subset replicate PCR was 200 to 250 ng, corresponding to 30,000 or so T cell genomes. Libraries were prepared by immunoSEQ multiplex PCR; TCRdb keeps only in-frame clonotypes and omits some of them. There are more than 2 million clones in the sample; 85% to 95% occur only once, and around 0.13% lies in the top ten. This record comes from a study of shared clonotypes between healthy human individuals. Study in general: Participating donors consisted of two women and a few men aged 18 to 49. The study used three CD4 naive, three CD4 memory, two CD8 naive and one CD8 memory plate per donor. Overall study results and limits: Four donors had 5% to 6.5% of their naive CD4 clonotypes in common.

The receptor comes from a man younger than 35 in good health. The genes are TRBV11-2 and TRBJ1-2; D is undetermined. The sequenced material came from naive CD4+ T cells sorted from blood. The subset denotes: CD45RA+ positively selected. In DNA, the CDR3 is TGTGCCAGCAGCCGGACGGGAAACTATGGCTACACCTTC. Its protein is CASSRTGNYGYTF.